This T cell receptor (beta chain) was captured by sequencing in a study of cytomegalovirus exposure and HLA in healthy donors. Study at large: Earlier, 110 million or so unique TCR beta sequences were recovered from 200 million or so T cells by an analysis.

Per the germline V gene, CDR1 is MNHEY and CDR2 is SMNVEV (reference sequence). Trimming at V came to 0 bases and at J to 7 bases, leaving 10 bases not matched to a gene. CDR3 size: 16 residues. To note about this clone: Its antigen is not identified.

Study results and caveats: One later analysis reportedly identified an Asian-associated ancestry cluster that showed fewer N-insertions than the 666-donor mean.

PCR involved 60 Vbeta and 13 Jbeta primers. TCRdb's copy holds only in-frame clones and misses some; the assay was immunoSEQ multiplex PCR. The table lists more than 200,000 clones, roughly 80% of them singletons. The receptor was derived from a girl aged 2 to 9 in good health and CMV-seronegative. The chain couples TRBV27 to TRBJ2-5, with 8 nucleotides matching TRBD2. The source material was PBMCs. The CDR3 reads CASSLSPQRGLPTQYF. In nucleotides, the CDR3 is TGTGCCAGCAGTTTATCGCCCCAGCGGGGGCTCCCGACCCAGTACTTC.